This TCR beta chain stems from a study of patients and donors after allogeneic stem cell transplantation. The CDR3 runs 18 residues. The V segment lost 5 bases and the J segment 0 bases; nucleotides outside the gene matches: 9. Germline CDR1 and CDR2: SGHVS and FQNEAQ. One entry per CDR3 protein, called by TCRdb with MiXCR from the RT-PCR reads. Found here are around 200,000 distinct CDR3 sequences, less than 50% of them singletons; the top ten hold 9.5% to 13%. The source is a human donor who was either an allogeneic HSCT recipient or a stem cell or donor lymphocyte infusion donor (not recorded which). It is not recorded whose cells these are; they may come from a transplant donor. Sequenced: blood, either unsorted or a sorted T cell fraction (not recorded which). This rearrangement joins TRBV7-8 to TRBJ2-3; 12 bases agree with TRBD2. DNA for the CDR3: TGTGCCAGCAGCCCAGGACTAGCGGGGTACCTTAGCACAGATACGCAGTATTTT. Amino acids: CASSPGLAGYLSTDTQYF.